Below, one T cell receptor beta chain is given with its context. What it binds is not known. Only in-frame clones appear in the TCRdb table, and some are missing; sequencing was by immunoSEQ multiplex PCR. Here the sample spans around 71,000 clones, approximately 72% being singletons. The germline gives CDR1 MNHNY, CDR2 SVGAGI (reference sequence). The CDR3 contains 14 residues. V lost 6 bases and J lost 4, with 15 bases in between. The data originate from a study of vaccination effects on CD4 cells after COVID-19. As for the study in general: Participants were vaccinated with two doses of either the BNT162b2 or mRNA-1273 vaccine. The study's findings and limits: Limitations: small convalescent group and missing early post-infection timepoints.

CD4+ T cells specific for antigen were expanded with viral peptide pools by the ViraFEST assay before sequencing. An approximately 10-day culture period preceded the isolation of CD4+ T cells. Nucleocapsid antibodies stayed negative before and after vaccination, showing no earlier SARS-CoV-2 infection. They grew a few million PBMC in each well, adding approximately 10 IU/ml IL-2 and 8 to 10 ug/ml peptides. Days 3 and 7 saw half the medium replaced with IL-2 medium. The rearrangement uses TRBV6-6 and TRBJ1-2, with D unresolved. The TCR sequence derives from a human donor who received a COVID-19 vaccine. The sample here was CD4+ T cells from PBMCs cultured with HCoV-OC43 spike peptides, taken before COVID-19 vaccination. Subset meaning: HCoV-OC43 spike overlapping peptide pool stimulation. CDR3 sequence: CASSTLGESYGYTF. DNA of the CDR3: TGTGCCAGCAGCACCCTGGGCGAATCCTATGGCTACACCTTC.